Presented here are 31 T cell receptor beta chains from one specimen sequenced in a study of T cell responses to AZD1222 COVID-19 vaccine (dated by TCRdb to about 2021). Libraries were made using the immunoSEQ multiplex PCR assay. In its TCRdb copy, this immuneACCESS table keeps in-frame sequences only and misses some clones. Where compared with another copy, unresolved V genes explain less than half of these, and the others have no known cause. This sample gives about 150,000 clones in total; 75% to 95% of them show up just once. The ten largest clones take up approximately 1.8% of the sample. The sample's time point label is to be understood as: baseline before first vaccination. The starting material was peripheral blood, obtained on day 0 of AZD1222 vaccination. The source of these receptors is an adult in good health.

V gene TRBV19 combines with J gene TRBJ2-1, with D unclear. Germline V gives CDR1 LNHDA, CDR2 SQIVND (reference sequence). The CDR3 consists of 15 residues. The ends were cut back, 1 base at V and 3 bases at J, with 10 bases in the middle. CDR3 amino acids: CASSIGDVRYNEQFF. For the CDR3, the DNA is TGTGCCAGTAGTATAGGCGACGTACGCTACAATGAGCAGTTCTTC.

The chain links TRBV19 to TRBJ2-7; 9 nucleotides align to TRBD2. In germline, CDR1 is LNHDA, CDR2 SQIVND (reference sequence). Losses at the gene ends were 3 bases for V and 5 bases for J; bases not matched to a gene: 8. This CDR3 contains 15 residues. The CDR3 protein is CASSIGLAGLNEQYF. The CDR3 DNA sequence: TGTGCCAGTAGTATCGGGCTAGCGGGGCTCAACGAGCAGTACTTC.

The gene calls are TRBV11-1 and TRBJ1-2; a possible D gene is TRBD1 (5 bases). The CDR3 is made up of 16 amino acids. V was clipped by 1 base and J by 3 bases, with 15 bases between them. Germline-derived CDR1 and CDR2 are SGHAT and FQDESV (reference sequence). The CDR3 DNA follows: TGTGCCAGCAGCTTAGGGGGCGCAGGGCGTGACTATGGCTACACCTTC. It translates to CASSLGGAGRDYGYTF.

This clone was picked up one time. The CDR3 loop is CASSLGAQPQHF. The CDR3 DNA reads as TGTGCCAGCAGCCTAGGGGCTCAGCCCCAGCATTTT. The rearrangement links TRBV7-9 to TRBJ1-5, with D tentatively TRBD1 (5 bases). Trimming stripped 5 bases from V and 6 bases from J, with 8 bases between. CDR3 length: 12 residues. The germline CDR1 and CDR2 sequences are SEHNR and FQNEAQ (reference sequence). The variable domain in full, with the rest retrieved from reference TRBV7-9 and TRBJ1-5, is DTGVSQNPRHKITKRGQNVTFRCDPISEHNRLYWYRQTLGQGPEFLTYFQNEAQLEKSRLLSDRFSAERPKGSFSTLEIQRTEQGDSAMYLCASSLGAQPQHFGDGTRLSIL.

The genes are TRBV7-3 and TRBJ2-6; D possibly corresponds to TRBD2 (6 bases). Per germline, CDR1 SGHTA and CDR2 FQGTGA. Trimming took off 2 bases at V and 2 bases at J, with 7 bases between the two ends. This CDR3 spans 15 amino acids. This CDR3 reads CASSLRETGANVLTF. The CDR3 DNA reads as TGTGCCAGCAGCTTACGGGAGACTGGGGCCAACGTCCTGACTTTC.

This clone was seen once. The chain employs TRBV7-6 and TRBJ1-1; D remains unclear. Trimming pared 5 bases from V and 4 bases from J, leaving 17 bases between. CDR1 SGHVS and CDR2 FNYEAQ come from the germline V gene. The CDR3 extends over 15 amino acids. The CDR3 sequence: CASSGLLGLGTEAFF. CDR3 DNA sequence: TGTGCCAGCAGCGGGCTATTAGGGCTGGGCACTGAAGCTTTCTTT.

This clone was counted once. J is TRBJ2-1 and V is TRBV3-1 (or the pseudogene TRBV3-2), with D possibly being TRBD1 or TRBD2 (5 bases each). This CDR3 region has 18 residues. V was trimmed by 1 base and J by 2 bases, leaving 18 bases between them. Germline values: CDR1 LGHDT, CDR2 YNNKEL (reference sequence). CDR3 sequence reads: CASSQGGPRDPTYNEQFF. CDR3 bases: TGTGCCAGCAGCCAAGGGGGCCCCCGGGACCCAACCTACAATGAGCAGTTCTTC.

This clone has just one count. The chain carries TRBV7-9 and TRBJ2-4; D gene uncertain. Trimming left V 5 bases short and J 3 bases short, with 11 bases between. Germline V gives CDR1 SEHNR, CDR2 FQNEAQ (reference sequence). The CDR3 is made up of 14 amino acids. The CDR3 spells CASSPGLGKNIQYF. The CDR3, as DNA: TGTGCCAGCAGCCCAGGTCTGGGCAAAAACATTCAGTACTTC. The whole variable domain, filled in from reference TRBV7-9 and TRBJ2-4, reads DTGVSQNPRHKITKRGQNVTFRCDPISEHNRLYWYRQTLGQGPEFLTYFQNEAQLEKSRLLSDRFSAERPKGSFSTLEIQRTEQGDSAMYLCASSPGLGKNIQYFGAGTRLSVL.

The rearrangement uses TRBV12-3 or TRBV12-4 and TRBJ2-7; D remains ambiguous. This CDR3 contains 13 residues. The ends were cut back, 6 bases at V and 4 bases at J, with 13 bases in the middle. DNA for the CDR3: TGTGCCAGCAGAAGAAGAGTTCAGTACGAGCAGTACTTC. Translated, it gives CASRRRVQYEQYF.

The chain links TRBV18 to TRBJ2-1, with 15 positions matching TRBD2. V trimming: 1 base; J trimming: 2 bases; junction bases outside the gene matches: 6. The CDR3 runs to 19 residues. Germline V gene lookup returns CDR1 KGHSH and CDR2 LQKENI. CDR3 bases: TGTGCCAGCTCACCACGGACTAGCGGGAGGGTGGAGGCCTACAATGAGCAGTTCTTC. Amino acids: CASSPRTSGRVEAYNEQFF.

The chain couples TRBV18 to TRBJ2-1; D may be TRBD1 or TRBD2 (5 bases each). The V and J ends lost 3 bases and 5 bases respectively, with 11 bases between them. CDR3 size: 14 residues. From germline, CDR1 is KGHSH and CDR2 LQKENI. The CDR3 loop is CASSPTRGHNEQFF. The CDR3 bases are TGTGCCAGCTCACCCACCCGGGGACACAATGAGCAGTTCTTC.

This chain connects TRBV25-1 to TRBJ2-2; 10 positions match TRBD1. V shed 7 bases and J 2 bases; nucleotides not matched to a gene: 7. The CDR3 extends over 16 amino acids. The germline V gene has CDR1 MGHDK and CDR2 SYGVNS. This CDR3 reads CASTEGQGSNTGELFF. CDR3 sequence (DNA): TGTGCCAGCACCGAGGGACAGGGGAGTAACACCGGGGAGCTGTTTTTT. The variable domain in full, completed from reference TRBV25-1 and TRBJ2-2, reads EADIYQTPRYLVIGTGKKITLECSQTMGHDKMYWYQQDPGMELHLIHYSYGVNSTEKGDLSSESTVSRIRTEHFPLTLESARPSHTSQYLCASTEGQGSNTGELFFGEGSRLTVL.

This rearrangement joins TRBV6-5 to TRBJ2-7; perhaps TRBD1 as D (5 bases). The ends were cut back, 7 bases at V and 1 base at J, with 11 bases in the middle. Per germline, CDR1 MNHEY and CDR2 SVGAGI. This CDR3 is 13 amino acids long. This CDR3 is CASKTVLSYEQYF. In DNA form, the CDR3 reads TGTGCCAGCAAGACAGTATTATCCTACGAGCAGTACTTC.

The chain is built from TRBV6-5 and TRBJ1-5; TRBD1 agrees at 7 bases. CDR1 and CDR2 from the germline V gene are MNHEY and SVGAGI. The CDR3 runs to 14 residues. With 6 bases clipped from V and 6 bases from J, the junction kept 8 bases outside the gene matches. This chain's CDR3 is CASSLTGMGQPQHF. CDR3 bases: TGTGCCAGCAGCTTGACAGGGATGGGTCAGCCCCAGCATTTT.

The chain carries TRBV28 and TRBJ1-6; no firm D call. CDR1 MDHEN and CDR2 SYDVKM come from the germline V gene. The V end was cut by 2 bases, the J end by 7 bases, with 12 bases between. This CDR3 region has 15 residues. CDR3 region: CASSLGSGDNSPLHF. CDR3 DNA: TGTGCCAGCAGTTTAGGGTCGGGTGACAATTCACCCCTCCACTTT.

The V gene is TRBV7-2, the J gene TRBJ2-1, with 10 bases fitting TRBD2. CDR1 SGHTA and CDR2 FQGNSA come from the germline V gene. V lost 5 bases to trimming and J lost 12 bases; unmatched junction nucleotides: 22. The CDR3 length is 18 residues. Here the CDR3 DNA reads TGTGCCAGCAGCCCCCGGGGAACTAGCGGGACTACAGCTGCAGCGCAGTTCTTC. It specifies CASSPRGTSGTTAAAQFF.

The rearrangement joins TRBV5-4 to TRBJ2-7, with D perhaps TRBD1 (6 bases). V was pared by 4 bases and J by 3 bases, with 8 bases between. The CDR3 consists of 12 residues. CDR1 and CDR2 from the germline V gene are SGHNT and YYREEE (reference sequence). In nucleotides, the CDR3 is TGTGCCAGCAGCCGGGACAACTACGAGCAGTACTTC. It yields the protein CASSRDNYEQYF.

J is TRBJ1-2 and V is TRBV7-9; D gene uncertain. V was clipped by 3 bases and J by 8 bases, with 10 bases between them. CDR3 length: 12 residues. Germline V lookup: CDR1 SEHNR, CDR2 FQNEAQ (reference sequence). CDR3 protein: CASSLAYLGYTF. The CDR3 bases are TGTGCCAGCAGCTTGGCCTATCTAGGCTACACCTTC.

The chain combines TRBV7-8 with TRBJ2-2; TRBD1 agrees at 8 bases. V gave up 4 bases and J gave up 5 bases; unmatched junction bases: 6. This CDR3 has 15 residues. Per the germline V gene, CDR1 is SGHVS and CDR2 is FQNEAQ. In DNA, the CDR3 is TGTGCCAGCAGCTCTCGGACAGGGATTACCGGGGAGCTGTTTTTT. Amino acids: CASSSRTGITGELFF.

The gene calls are TRBV7-9 and TRBJ2-1; 9 nucleotides line up with TRBD2. J gave up 5 bases and V 6 bases, and 8 bases lay outside the gene matches. CDR1 and CDR2 (germline): SEHNR, FQNEAQ (reference sequence). The length of the CDR3 is 15 residues. Here the CDR3 reads CASSLSGSSHNEQFF. CDR3 sequence (DNA): TGTGCCAGCAGTCTTAGCGGGAGTTCCCACAATGAGCAGTTCTTC.

The J gene is TRBJ2-7, the V gene TRBV28; maybe TRBD1 (7 bases). Trimming stripped 8 bases from V and 7 bases from J, with 21 bases between. The germline V gene encodes CDR1 MDHEN and CDR2 SYDVKM. The CDR3 is 14 residues long. CDR3 bases: TGTGCCAGCCTCCCCCTGGGCAGGGGGGAAGAGCAGTACTTC. Its translation is CASLPLGRGEEQYF. The whole variable domain, filled in from reference TRBV28 and TRBJ2-7, reads DVKVTQSSRYLVKRTGEKVFLECVQDMDHENMFWYRQDPGLGLRLIYFSYDVKMKEKGDIPEGYSVSREKKERFSLILESASTNQTSMYLCASLPLGRGEEQYFGPGTRLTVT.

This clone came up once. The chain recombines TRBV7-8 with TRBJ1-4; no clear D gene. Germline V gives CDR1 SGHVS, CDR2 FQNEAQ. This CDR3 has 13 amino acids. Trimming pared 2 bases from V and 7 bases from J, leaving 8 bases between. The CDR3 region is CASSLMASEKLFF. The CDR3 coding sequence is TGTGCCAGCAGCTTAATGGCGAGTGAAAAACTGTTTTTT.

The gene calls are TRBV4-2 and TRBJ2-7; D is undetermined. This CDR3 has 15 amino acids. Looked up from germline, CDR1 is LGHNA and CDR2 is YNFKEQ. Trimming removed 6 bases from V and 2 bases from J, with 17 bases in between. The CDR3 region is CASSLLLDGTYEQYF. Here the CDR3 DNA reads TGTGCCAGCAGTCTCCTTCTCGACGGAACCTACGAGCAGTACTTC.

The V gene is TRBV5-5, the J gene TRBJ2-6, with D possibly being TRBD1 (5 bases). Germline CDR1 SGHKS, CDR2 YYEKEE (reference sequence). The CDR3 extends over 17 amino acids. Between the trimmed V and J ends, which lost 0 bases and 1 base, there was a span of 11 bases. The CDR3 DNA is TGTGCCAGCAGCTTGGGCCCAGGGCTGTCTGGGGCCAACGTCCTGACTTTC. Translated, it gives CASSLGPGLSGANVLTF.

This clone was observed once. The genes are TRBV4-2 and TRBJ1-2; 10 bases line up with TRBD1. The CDR3 runs to 12 residues. The germline gives CDR1 LGHNA, CDR2 YNFKEQ. J gave up 3 bases and V 8 bases, and 0 bases lay outside the gene matches. Here the CDR3 DNA reads TGTGCCAGCGGACAGGGGGACTATGGCTACACCTTC. This translates into CASGQGDYGYTF.

The J gene is TRBJ2-2, the V gene TRBV18; D remains ambiguous. CDR3 length equals 16 residues. In germline, CDR1 is KGHSH, CDR2 LQKENI. V was trimmed by 2 bases and J by 3 bases, leaving 13 bases between them. As DNA, the CDR3 is TGTGCCAGCTCACCAATCCCGGGCCCGGACACCGGGGAGCTGTTTTTT. Translated: CASSPIPGPDTGELFF.

This rearrangement joins TRBV24-1 to TRBJ1-1, with a possible D match to TRBD1 (5 bases). CDR3 size: 14 residues. CDR1 is KGHDR, CDR2 SFDVKD, per germline. Deletions cut 0 bases from V and 11 bases from J, with 15 bases between. The CDR3 DNA reads TGTGCCACCAGTGATTTGCCGGGGCGGGAAGGGGCTTTCTTT. Encoded protein: CATSDLPGREGAFF.

V gene TRBV9 combines with J gene TRBJ2-1; 8 bases line up with TRBD2. Germline trimming cut 1 base from V and 8 bases from J; bases unmatched to any gene: 14. The CDR3 sequence is 17 residues long. The germline gives CDR1 SGDLS, CDR2 YYNGEE. In DNA, the CDR3 is TGTGCCAGCAGCGTAATGGTAGCGGGACAAGGTATAGATGAGCAGTTCTTC. This codes for CASSVMVAGQGIDEQFF. The full variable domain, completed using reference TRBV9 and TRBJ2-1, is DSGVTQTPKHLITATGQRVTLRCSPRSGDLSVYWYQQSLDQGLQFLIQYYNGEERAKGNILERFSAQQFPDLHSELNLSSLELGDSALYFCASSVMVAGQGIDEQFFGPGTRLTVL.

CDR3 nucleotides: TGTGCCCCATCCCCCGGGGCGGGAGGGTTGTACGAGCAGTACTTC. It translates to CAPSPGAGGLYEQYF. The chain links TRBV5-3 to TRBJ2-7, with 9 bases that match TRBD2. TRBV5-3 is placed among ORFs of uncertain function. The CDR3 length is 15 residues. Trimming took 10 bases from V and 4 from J; bases not matched to a gene: 15.

The chain has TRBV6-2 or TRBV6-3 and TRBJ2-5; maybe TRBD2 (5 bases). The V gene lost 6 bases and the J gene lost 5 bases, with 13 bases spanning the gap. Germline values: CDR1 MNHEY, CDR2 SVGEGT. This CDR3 has 13 amino acids. The CDR3 sequence is CASSQDWAETQYF. As DNA, the CDR3 is TGTGCCAGCAGCCAGGACTGGGCGGAGACCCAGTACTTC.

This chain uses TRBV7-2 with TRBJ1-5, with TRBD1 as a possible D gene (5 bases). CDR1 is SGHTA and CDR2 is FQGNSA in the germline V gene. V lost 4 bases to trimming and J lost 7 bases, with 17 bases between them. This CDR3 has 15 residues. The CDR3, as DNA: TGTGCCAGCAGCTCAGCCGGGGGGATGAGGCAGCCCCAGCATTTT. Translating it yields CASSSAGGMRQPQHF.